Listed below are T cell receptor beta chains from one sample, sequenced in a study of cytomegalovirus exposure and HLA in healthy donors. This table comes from immunoSEQ multiplex PCR, and its TCRdb copy is limited to in-frame clones, with some not included. Of some 140,000 clones listed, over 70% are singletons. The sequencing input was PBMCs. These receptors all come from a man younger than 45 in good health and CMV-seronegative. Both conserved end residues are part of each CDR3. D genes are given only for firm matches. Some rows mark clone size as missing; the rest say once, few, many or name a class of expanded clone.

-,TRBV14,-,TRBJ2-1,CASSQETFSSYNEQFF,TGTGCCAGCAGCCAAGAGACTTTTAGCTCCTACAATGAGCAGTTCTTC
-,TRBV5-6,-,TRBJ2-1,CASSPDPGMIGEQFF,TGTGCCAGCAGCCCGGACCCGGGGATGATAGGTGAGCAGTTCTTC
TRBD1,TRBV28,-,TRBJ1-1,CASTTGALNTEAFF,TGTGCCAGCACGACAGGGGCGTTGAACACTGAAGCTTTCTTT
TRBD2,TRBV7-9,-,TRBJ2-1,CASSFPGLAGAFTEQFF,TGTGCCAGCAGCTTCCCGGGACTAGCGGGGGCTTTTACTGAGCAGTTCTTC
-,TRBV4-3,-,TRBJ2-4,CASSQDLTANIQYF,TGCGCCAGCAGCCAAGATTTGACAGCAAACATTCAGTACTTC
-,TRBV2,once,TRBJ1-3,CATRTGNTIYF,TGTGCCACAAGGACAGGAAACACCATATATTTT
TRBD2,TRBV5-1,-,TRBJ2-7,CASSSISGGFTYEQYF,TGCGCCAGCAGCTCAATTAGCGGGGGGTTTACCTACGAGCAGTACTTC
TRBD1,TRBV4-2,-,TRBJ2-3,CASSQGGQGGRFGTDTQYF,TGTGCCAGCAGCCAAGGAGGACAGGGTGGAAGATTTGGCACAGATACGCAGTATTTT
-,TRBV18,-,TRBJ1-2,CASSPPEGVGGYTF,TGTGCCAGCTCACCACCCGAGGGGGTGGGTGGCTACACCTTC
-,TRBV5-1,few,TRBJ1-1,CASSTERSEAFF,TGCGCCAGCAGCACGGAGCGGTCTGAAGCTTTCTTT
TRBD1,TRBV28,once,TRBJ2-7,CASIRGPGTYEQYF,TGTGCCAGCATTAGGGGGCCGGGAACCTACGAGCAGTACTTC
TRBD1,TRBV10-3,-,TRBJ2-3,CAIRTGGISTDTQYF,TGTGCCATCAGGACAGGGGGAATCTCCACAGATACGCAGTATTTT
TRBD2,TRBV13,-,TRBJ2-5,CASSLEAPSGQETQYF,TGTGCCAGCAGCTTAGAAGCCCCTAGCGGCCAAGAGACCCAGTACTTC
-,TRBV7-2,-,TRBJ1-2,CASSPYRVGGYTF,TGTGCCAGCAGCCCTTACAGGGTCGGTGGCTACACCTTC
TRBD1,TRBV4-2,-,TRBJ2-1,CASSLVGQGDNEQFF,TGTGCCAGCAGCCTTGTTGGACAGGGGGACAATGAGCAGTTCTTC
TRBD1,TRBV19,-,TRBJ2-5,CASNCFGTAQETQYF,TGTGCCAGTAATTGTTTCGGGACAGCCCAAGAGACCCAGTACTTC
TRBD1,TRBV19,many,TRBJ1-1,CASSPWTGAMNTEAFF,TGTGCCAGTAGTCCATGGACAGGGGCGATGAACACTGAAGCTTTCTTT
TRBD2,TRBV7-9,once,TRBJ2-3,CASSSEGGDTQYF,TGTGCCAGCAGCTCAGAGGGAGGGGATACGCAGTATTTT
-,TRBV6-5,-,TRBJ2-1,CASRTVTREQFF,TGTGCCAGCAGGACGGTGACGAGGGAGCAGTTCTTC
TRBD1,TRBV6-1,-,TRBJ1-2,CASSFGQGDYGYTF,TGTGCCAGCAGTTTCGGACAGGGGGACTATGGCTACACCTTC
-,TRBV27,-,TRBJ1-3,CASALGHASNTIYF,TGTGCCAGCGCGCTGGGACACGCTTCTAACACCATATATTTT
-,TRBV4-2,-,TRBJ1-3,CASSQEAGSGNTIYF,TGTGCCAGCAGCCAAGAGGCAGGGTCTGGAAACACCATATATTTT
-,TRBV7-6,-,TRBJ2-7,CASSLDRDHPYEQYF,TGTGCCAGCAGCTTAGACAGGGACCATCCCTACGAGCAGTACTTC
TRBD2,TRBV7-9,-,TRBJ2-7,CASSTTGTGGDLKQYF,TGTGCCAGCAGCACCACCGGGACTGGGGGGGACTTGAAGCAGTACTTC
-,TRBV5-4,few,TRBJ1-6,CASTPGQGTNSPLHF,TGTGCCAGCACCCCGGGGCAGGGGACAAATTCACCCCTCCACTTT
-,TRBV19,-,TRBJ1-2,CASSIPGLDYGYTF,TGTGCCAGTAGTATCCCCGGGTTGGACTATGGCTACACCTTC
TRBD2,TRBV2,-,TRBJ2-3,CASSGGLSTDTQYF,TGTGCCAGCTCCGGGGGGTTATCCACAGATACGCAGTATTTT
TRBD1,TRBV6-5,once,TRBJ2-3,CASREGGANTDTQYF,TGTGCCAGCCGAGAAGGGGGCGCGAACACAGATACGCAGTATTTT
-,TRBV7-2,once,TRBJ1-3,CASSAQALSGNTIYF,TGTGCCAGCAGCGCACAGGCGCTCTCTGGAAACACCATATATTTT
TRBD1,TRBV5-6,-,TRBJ1-2,CASSPGTGISGYTF,TGTGCCAGCAGTCCCGGGACAGGGATCAGTGGCTACACCTTC
-,TRBV27,-,TRBJ2-7,CASSLYSPGTLSYEQYF,TGTGCCAGCAGTCTCTACTCTCCCGGGACTTTATCCTACGAGCAGTACTTC
-,TRBV7-9,few,TRBJ2-1,CASSLSSYNEQFF,TGTGCCAGCAGCTTGAGCTCCTACAATGAGCAGTTCTTC
TRBD2,TRBV29-1,once,TRBJ2-7,CSANSGGDYEQYF,TGCAGCGCGAATAGCGGGGGGGACTACGAGCAGTACTTC
TRBD1,TRBV7-9,-,TRBJ2-5,CASSLGDRGIQETQYF,TGTGCCAGCAGCTTAGGGGACAGGGGTATCCAAGAGACCCAGTACTTC
TRBD1,TRBV7-9,-,TRBJ1-6,CASSWTGSLNSPLHF,TGTGCCAGCAGCTGGACAGGGTCCCTTAATTCACCCCTCCACTTT
TRBD2,TRBV5-6,-,TRBJ2-3,CASSFTTSGATDTQYF,TGTGCCAGCAGCTTTACGACTAGCGGGGCCACAGATACGCAGTATTTT
-,TRBV9,-,TRBJ2-3,CASSVVATSTDTQYF,TGTGCCAGCAGCGTAGTCGCCACTAGCACAGATACGCAGTATTTT
-,TRBV10-3,-,TRBJ2-5,CAISEPQIQETQYF,TGTGCCATCAGTGAGCCCCAGATCCAAGAGACCCAGTACTTC
-,TRBV19,-,TRBJ1-2,CASSIQYGYTF,TGTGCCAGTAGTATCCAGTATGGCTACACCTTC
-,TRBV9,-,TRBJ2-1,CASSVASDSYNEQFF,TGTGCCAGCAGCGTAGCTTCGGACAGTTACAATGAGCAGTTCTTC
-,TRBV2,-,TRBJ2-7,CASSERGSSYEQYF,TGTGCCAGCAGTGAAAGGGGCAGCTCCTACGAGCAGTACTTC
TRBD2,TRBV30,-,TRBJ2-3,CAWSMGLASTDTQYF,TGTGCCTGGAGTATGGGACTAGCGAGCACAGATACGCAGTATTTT
TRBD1,TRBV7-6,-,TRBJ2-5,CASSRGQGRETQYF,TGTGCCAGCAGCCGCGGACAGGGTCGAGAGACCCAGTACTTC
TRBD2,TRBV7-2,-,TRBJ2-3,CASSSRLAGVIDTQYF,TGTGCCAGCAGCTCAAGACTAGCGGGGGTTATAGATACGCAGTATTTT
TRBD2,TRBV5-1,-,TRBJ2-1,CASSLGAGQPDNEQFF,TGCGCCAGCAGCTTGGGAGCGGGGCAACCCGACAATGAGCAGTTCTTC
-,TRBV6-5,few,TRBJ1-1,CASSYPYAEAFF,TGTGCCAGCAGTTACCCCTACGCTGAAGCTTTCTTT
-,TRBV5-1,once,TRBJ1-1,CASSLGATEAFF,TGCGCCAGCAGCCTCGGTGCCACTGAAGCTTTCTTT
-,TRBV27,-,TRBJ1-5,CASSSVSNQPQHF,TGTGCCAGCAGTTCCGTTAGCAATCAGCCCCAGCATTTT
-,TRBV7-9,few,TRBJ1-5,CASSFGANQPQHF,TGTGCCAGCAGCTTTGGGGCGAATCAGCCCCAGCATTTT
-,TRBV30,few,TRBJ2-1,CAWREQGPDEQFF,TGTGCCTGGAGGGAACAGGGTCCGGATGAGCAGTTCTTC
-,TRBV7-2,-,TRBJ2-7,CASSLAGVAYEQYF,TGTGCCAGCAGCTTAGCAGGGGTCGCCTACGAGCAGTACTTC
-,TRBV5-5,-,TRBJ1-1,CASSPGHNTEAFF,TGTGCCAGCAGCCCGGGACATAACACTGAAGCTTTCTTT
-,TRBV5-8,-,TRBJ2-1,CASSSDSYNEQFF,TGTGCCAGCAGTTCGGACAGCTACAATGAGCAGTTCTTC
TRBD1,TRBV27,-,TRBJ2-7,CASSLDRVVQYF,TGTGCCAGCAGTTTAGACAGGGTGGTGCAGTACTTC
-,TRBV9,once,TRBJ1-4,CASSYSTGFEKLFF,TGTGCCAGCAGCTACTCCACCGGTTTTGAAAAACTGTTTTTT
-,TRBV30,once,TRBJ2-4,CAWSVEAKNIQYF,TGTGCCTGGAGTGTAGAGGCGAAAAACATTCAGTACTTC
-,TRBV4-2,-,TRBJ1-4,CASSPPGQRNEKLFF,TGTGCCAGCAGCCCGCCCGGACAGAGAAATGAAAAACTGTTTTTT
-,TRBV6-5,-,TRBJ1-6,CASSSARDSPLHF,TGTGCCAGCAGTTCGGCCAGGGATTCACCCCTCCACTTT
TRBD2,TRBV7-8,-,TRBJ2-5,CASRQTGTRETQYF,TGTGCCAGCAGACAGACCGGGACTAGGGAGACCCAGTACTTC
-,TRBV4-3,-,TRBJ1-2,CASSQDRVGGYGYTF,TGCGCCAGCAGCCAAGACAGGGTTGGTGGCTATGGCTACACCTTC